These T cell receptor beta chains were read from a single sample in a study of blood T cell repertoires in COVID-19. Method: immunoSEQ multiplex PCR; TCRdb's copy keeps in-frame clones and lacks some. The sample includes roughly 360,000 clones, roughly 77% of them seen just once. The sequenced sample consisted of peripheral blood. The receptors were gathered from a human donor with acute or convalescent COVID-19. The donor label of this sample is uncertain. Both conserved end residues are part of each CDR3. Each record gives: V gene, clone size, J gene, CDR3 protein. Clone size is given for some rows only: seen once, a few or many times, or a class if the clone is expanded.

>TRBV10-3|-|TRBJ2-7
CAISESRPSGSYEQYF
>TRBV3-1/TRBV3-2|few|TRBJ2-7
CASSQGWFSGEVEQYF
>TRBV6-5|-|TRBJ2-1
CASRWTGAGNEQFF
>TRBV9|-|TRBJ2-7
CASSVISGAEQYF
>TRBV30|-|TRBJ2-7
CAWSGTLAYEQYF
>TRBV2|-|TRBJ2-4
CASRGPGGAKNIQYF
>TRBV7-6|once|TRBJ2-1
CASSPQQGYEQFF
>TRBV29-1|-|TRBJ1-1
CSVRLQGTLNTEAFF
>TRBV12-3/TRBV12-4|-|TRBJ2-1
CASSPLVRNEQFF
>TRBV5-1|-|TRBJ1-1
CASSYAVEAFF
>TRBV28|-|TRBJ1-6
CASSLYRENYSPLHF
>TRBV7-8|-|TRBJ1-5
CASSYGQGTQPQHF
>TRBV28|few|TRBJ2-5
CASSLTGGSGETQYF
>TRBV11-1|once|TRBJ2-1
CASSHRAYNEQFF
>TRBV29-1|-|TRBJ2-3
CSARTGDTQYF
>TRBV2|-|TRBJ1-5
CASSERTGVGNQPQHF
>TRBV19|-|TRBJ2-7
CASSKRTSGSHEQYF
>TRBV3-1/TRBV3-2|-|TRBJ2-4
CASSHVAGNKNIQYF